This T cell receptor beta chain was profiled in a study of identical twins. Whole-study results and caveats: The analysis was cross-sectional rather than longitudinal within donors. Where out-of-frame alpha sequences were twin-shared, they showed excess low generation probability.

Carrying unique molecular identifiers, the cDNA also gained a universal primer site through template switching. Each CDR3 protein is one row after TCRdb ran MiXCR on the 5' RACE reads. The repertoire holds 300,000 to 400,000 distinct CDR3 sequences, over 9% seen once, with just over 7% in the top ten. This clonotype was detected many times. As yet, its antigen is unknown. At one end the junction does not follow the germline gene, possibly because of a read error. Separately, the same data were catalogued under a study of yellow fever vaccine responses in identical twins.

This TCR derives from a woman aged 18-29 years in good health. Sample: CD8+ T cells sorted from blood.

The CDR3 sequence: CASSPGGEQFF. CDR3 sequence (DNA): TGCGCCAGCAGCCCGGGCGGGGAGCAGTTCTTC. The chain joins TRBV7-9 to TRBJ2-1, with D possibly matching TRBD2 (5 bases). CDR3 size: 11 residues. The germline V gene has CDR1 SEHNR and CDR2 FQNEAQ (reference sequence).